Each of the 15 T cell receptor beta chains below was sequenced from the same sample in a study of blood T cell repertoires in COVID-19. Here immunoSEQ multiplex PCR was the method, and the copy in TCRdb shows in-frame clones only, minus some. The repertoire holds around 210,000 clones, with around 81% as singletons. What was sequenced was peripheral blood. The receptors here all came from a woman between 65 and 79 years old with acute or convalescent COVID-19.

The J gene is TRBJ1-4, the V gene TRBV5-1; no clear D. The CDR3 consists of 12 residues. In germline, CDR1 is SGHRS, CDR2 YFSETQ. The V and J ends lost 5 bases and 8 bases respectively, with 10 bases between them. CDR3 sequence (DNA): TGCGCCAGCAGTCCGGGAGGGGAAAAACTGTTTTTT. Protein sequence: CASSPGGEKLFF.

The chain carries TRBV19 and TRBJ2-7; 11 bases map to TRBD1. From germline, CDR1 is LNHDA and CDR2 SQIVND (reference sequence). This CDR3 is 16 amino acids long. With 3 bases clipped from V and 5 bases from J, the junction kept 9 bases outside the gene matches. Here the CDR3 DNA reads TGTGCCAGTAGTATCGGTTGGACAGGGGGCATCAACGAGCAGTACTTC. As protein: CASSIGWTGGINEQYF.

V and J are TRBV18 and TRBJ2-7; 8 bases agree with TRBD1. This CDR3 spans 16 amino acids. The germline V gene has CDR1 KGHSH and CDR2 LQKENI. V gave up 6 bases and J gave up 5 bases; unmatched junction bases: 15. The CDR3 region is CASSQRGQGFGNEQYF. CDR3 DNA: TGTGCCAGCTCGCAACGAGGACAGGGTTTCGGCAACGAGCAGTACTTC.

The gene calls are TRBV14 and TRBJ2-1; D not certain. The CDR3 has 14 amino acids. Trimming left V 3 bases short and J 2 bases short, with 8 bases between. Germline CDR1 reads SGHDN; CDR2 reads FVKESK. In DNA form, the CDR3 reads TGTGCCAGCAGCCAGGCGGCGGCCTACAATGAGCAGTTCTTC. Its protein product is CASSQAAAYNEQFF.

The CDR3 DNA is TGTGCCATCAGTTTTGGCGGGCAGCAAGAGACCCAGTACTTC. Translation gives CAISFGGQQETQYF. The V gene is TRBV10-3, the J gene TRBJ2-5; tentative D call: TRBD2 (5 bases). The CDR3 is made up of 14 amino acids. CDR1 and CDR2 from the germline V gene are ENHRY and SYGVKD. The V end was cut by 5 bases, the J end by 2 bases, with 12 bases between.

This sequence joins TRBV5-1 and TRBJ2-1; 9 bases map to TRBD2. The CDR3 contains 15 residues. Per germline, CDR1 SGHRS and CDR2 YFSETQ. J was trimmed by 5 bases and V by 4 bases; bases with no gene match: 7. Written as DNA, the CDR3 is TGCGCCAGCAGCCCGGGACTAGCCCTTAACAATGAGCAGTTCTTC. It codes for CASSPGLALNNEQFF.

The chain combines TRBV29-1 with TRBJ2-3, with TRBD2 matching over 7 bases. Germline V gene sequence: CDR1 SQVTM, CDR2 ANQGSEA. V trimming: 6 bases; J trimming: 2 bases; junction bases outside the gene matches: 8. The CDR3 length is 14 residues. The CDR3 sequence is CSVSLAGSTDTQYF. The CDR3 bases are TGCAGCGTGAGCTTAGCGGGTTCCACAGATACGCAGTATTTT.

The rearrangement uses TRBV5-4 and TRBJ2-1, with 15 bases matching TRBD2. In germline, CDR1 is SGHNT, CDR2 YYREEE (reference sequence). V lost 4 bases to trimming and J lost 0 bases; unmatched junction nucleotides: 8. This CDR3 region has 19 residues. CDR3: CASSGGLAGGISSYNEQFF. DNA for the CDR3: TGTGCCAGCAGCGGAGGACTAGCGGGAGGGATAAGCTCCTACAATGAGCAGTTCTTC.

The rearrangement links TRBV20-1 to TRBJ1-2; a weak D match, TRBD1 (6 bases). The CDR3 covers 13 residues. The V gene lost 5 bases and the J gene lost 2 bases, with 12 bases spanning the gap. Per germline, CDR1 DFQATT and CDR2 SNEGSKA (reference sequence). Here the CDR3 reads CSARDRTNYGYTF. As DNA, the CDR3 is TGCAGTGCTCGTGACAGGACAAACTATGGCTACACCTTC.

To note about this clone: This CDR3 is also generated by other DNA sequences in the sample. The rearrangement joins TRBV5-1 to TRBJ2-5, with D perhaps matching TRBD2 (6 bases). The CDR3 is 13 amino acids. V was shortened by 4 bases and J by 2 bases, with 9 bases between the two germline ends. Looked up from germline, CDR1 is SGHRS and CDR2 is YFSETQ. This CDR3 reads CASSLSGQETQYF. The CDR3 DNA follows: TGCGCCAGCAGCCTCAGCGGGCAAGAGACCCAGTACTTC.

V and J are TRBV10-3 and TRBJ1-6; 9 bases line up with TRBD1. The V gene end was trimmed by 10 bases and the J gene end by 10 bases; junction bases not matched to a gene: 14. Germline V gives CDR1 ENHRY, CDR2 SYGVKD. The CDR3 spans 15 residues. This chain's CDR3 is CATWGGTGIRSPLHF. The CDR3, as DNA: TGTGCCACCTGGGGCGGGACAGGGATTCGATCACCCCTCCACTTT.

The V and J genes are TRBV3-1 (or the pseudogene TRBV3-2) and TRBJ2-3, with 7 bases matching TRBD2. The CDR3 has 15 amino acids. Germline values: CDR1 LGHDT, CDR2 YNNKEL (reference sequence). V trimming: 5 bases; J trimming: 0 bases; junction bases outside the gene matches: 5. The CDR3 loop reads CASSIGTKSTDTQYF. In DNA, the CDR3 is TGTGCCAGCAGCATCGGGACTAAGAGCACAGATACGCAGTATTTT.

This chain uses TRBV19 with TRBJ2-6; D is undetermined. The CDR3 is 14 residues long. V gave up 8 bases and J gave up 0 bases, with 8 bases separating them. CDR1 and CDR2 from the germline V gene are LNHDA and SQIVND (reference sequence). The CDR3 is CASEATSGANVLTF. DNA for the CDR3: TGTGCCAGTGAAGCAACCTCTGGGGCCAACGTCCTGACTTTC.

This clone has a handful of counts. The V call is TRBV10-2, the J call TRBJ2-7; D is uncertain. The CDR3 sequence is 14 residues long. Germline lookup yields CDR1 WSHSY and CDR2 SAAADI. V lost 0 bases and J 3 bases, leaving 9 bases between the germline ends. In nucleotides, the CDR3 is TGCGCCAGCAGTGAGTCGCGTCTAGACTACGAGCAGTACTTC. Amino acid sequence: CASSESRLDYEQYF.

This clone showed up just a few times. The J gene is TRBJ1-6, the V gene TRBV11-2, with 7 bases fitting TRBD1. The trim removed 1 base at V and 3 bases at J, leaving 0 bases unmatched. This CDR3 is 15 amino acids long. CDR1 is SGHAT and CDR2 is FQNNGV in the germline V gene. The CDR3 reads CASSLGDSYNSPLHF. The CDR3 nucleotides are TGTGCCAGCAGCTTAGGGGACAGCTATAATTCACCCCTCCACTTT.